This T cell receptor (beta chain) emerged from a study of CD4+ T cells in melanoma. Study-wide findings and caveats: Neoantigen-specific CD4+ T cells in melanoma reportedly had diverse differentiation states. CD8+ T cell, macrophage and B cell function reportedly correlated with neoantigen-specific CD4+ T cells.

Generated by immunoSEQ multiplex PCR, the TCRdb table keeps only in-frame clones and is missing some. Here the sample spans about 50,000 clones, roughly nine tenths being singletons. Points on this clone: Its target is unknown.

There are 12 residues in the CDR3. Per germline, CDR1 SGHTA and CDR2 FQGNSA. V lost 1 base, J lost 9 bases, and 7 bases lay in between. The clonotype was recovered from a human donor with melanoma. The genes are TRBV7-2 and TRBJ2-1, with D perhaps matching TRBD1 or TRBD2 (5 bases each). Input material: peripheral blood. The CDR3, as DNA: TGTGCCAGCAGCTTAGGAGGGACTGAGCAGTTCTTC. Residues: CASSLGGTEQFF.